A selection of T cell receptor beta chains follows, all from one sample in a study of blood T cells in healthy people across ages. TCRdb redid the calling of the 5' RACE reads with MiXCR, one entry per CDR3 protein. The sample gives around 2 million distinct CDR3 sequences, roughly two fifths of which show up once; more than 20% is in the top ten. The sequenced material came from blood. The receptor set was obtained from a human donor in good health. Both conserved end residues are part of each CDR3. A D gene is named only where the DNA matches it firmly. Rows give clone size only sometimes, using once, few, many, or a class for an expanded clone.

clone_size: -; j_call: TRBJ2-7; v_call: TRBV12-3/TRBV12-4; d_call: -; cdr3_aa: CASSFGRGPYYEQYF; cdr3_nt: TGTGCCAGCAGTTTTGGGCGGGGGCCGTACTACGAGCAGTACTTC
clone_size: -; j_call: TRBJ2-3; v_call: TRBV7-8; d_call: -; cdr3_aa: CASSPGGVGTDTQYF; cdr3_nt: TGTGCCAGCAGCCCAGGGGGGGTCGGCACAGATACGCAGTATTTT
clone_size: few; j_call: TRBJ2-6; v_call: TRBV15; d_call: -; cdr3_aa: CATSRASGANVLTF; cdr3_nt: TGTGCCACCAGCAGAGCTTCTGGGGCCAACGTCCTGACTTTC
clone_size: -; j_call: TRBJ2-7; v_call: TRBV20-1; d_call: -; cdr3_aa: CSAREIRPNRDLSSYEQYF; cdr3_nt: TGCAGTGCTAGAGAGATCCGACCTAACAGGGACTTGAGCTCCTACGAGCAGTACTTC
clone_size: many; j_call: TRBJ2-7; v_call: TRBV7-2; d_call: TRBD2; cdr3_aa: CASSRRLAGGSSYEQYF; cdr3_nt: TGTGCCAGCAGCCGACGACTAGCGGGGGGATCGTCCTACGAGCAGTACTTC
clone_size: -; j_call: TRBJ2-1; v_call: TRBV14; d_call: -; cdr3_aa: CASSQDYPWETGEQFF; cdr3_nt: TGTGCCAGCAGCCAAGATTACCCATGGGAGACCGGTGAGCAGTTCTTC
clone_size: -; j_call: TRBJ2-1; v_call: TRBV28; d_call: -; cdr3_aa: CATGDSRGGNEQFF; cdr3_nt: TGTGCCACGGGGGACAGTCGAGGGGGCAATGAGCAGTTCTTC
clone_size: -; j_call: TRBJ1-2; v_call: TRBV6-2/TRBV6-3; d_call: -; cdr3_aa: CASSYSIGGYTF; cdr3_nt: TGTGCCAGCAGTTACTCCATCGGAGGCTACACCTTC
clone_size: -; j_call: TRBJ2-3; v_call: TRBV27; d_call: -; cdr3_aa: CASNYITGTPSTDMQYF; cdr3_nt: TGTGCCAGCAACTATATAACCGGGACCCCTTCCACAGATATGCAGTATTTT
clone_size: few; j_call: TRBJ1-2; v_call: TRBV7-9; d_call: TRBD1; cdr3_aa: CASSSQGGPNYGYTF; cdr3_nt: TGTGCCAGCAGCTCCCAGGGGGGACCGAACTATGGCTACACCTTC
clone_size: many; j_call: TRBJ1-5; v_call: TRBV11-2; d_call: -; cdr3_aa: CASSRGVGPNQPQHF; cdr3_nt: TGTGCCAGCAGCCGTGGGGTGGGACCGAATCAGCCCCAGCATTTT
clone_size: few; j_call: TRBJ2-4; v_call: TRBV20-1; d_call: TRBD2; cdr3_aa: CSAYSPSGGENIQYF; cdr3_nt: TGCAGTGCTTATTCCCCTAGCGGGGGGGAAAACATTCAGTACTTC
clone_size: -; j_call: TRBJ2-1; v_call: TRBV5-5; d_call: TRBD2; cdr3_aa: CASSLTISGGHYILLNEQFF; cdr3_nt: TGTGCCAGCAGCTTGACAATTAGCGGGGGGCACTACATCCTCCTCAATGAGCAGTTCTTC
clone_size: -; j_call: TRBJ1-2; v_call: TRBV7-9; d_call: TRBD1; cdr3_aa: CASSLEGDRGLHGYTF; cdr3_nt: TGTGCCAGCAGCTTGGAAGGGGACAGGGGGCTTCATGGCTACACCTTC
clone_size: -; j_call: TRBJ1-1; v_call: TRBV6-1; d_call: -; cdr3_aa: CASSELSSEAFF; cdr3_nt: TGTGCCAGCAGTGAACTATCTTCTGAAGCTTTCTTT
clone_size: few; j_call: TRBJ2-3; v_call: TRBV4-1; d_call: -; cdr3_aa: CASSQGPLYRQAADTQYF; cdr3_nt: TGCGCCAGCAGCCAAGGCCCCCTGTATCGACAGGCGGCAGATACGCAGTATTTT
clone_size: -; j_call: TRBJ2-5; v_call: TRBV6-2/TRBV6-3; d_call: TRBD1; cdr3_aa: CASSPGVGGVITETQYF; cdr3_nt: TGTGCCAGCAGCCCCGGGGTAGGGGGCGTGATAACGGAGACCCAGTACTTC
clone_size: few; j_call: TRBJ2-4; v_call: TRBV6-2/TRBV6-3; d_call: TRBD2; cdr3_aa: CAPLKGTRTFSGNIQYF; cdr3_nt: TGTGCCCCCTTAAAAGGGACTAGGACATTCTCGGGGAACATTCAGTACTTC
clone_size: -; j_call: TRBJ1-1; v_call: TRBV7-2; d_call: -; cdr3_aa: CASSLPDMNTEAFF; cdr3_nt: TGTGCCAGCAGCTTACCAGACATGAACACTGAAGCTTTCTTT
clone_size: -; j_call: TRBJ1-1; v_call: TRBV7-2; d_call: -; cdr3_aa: CASSSGLGKAFF; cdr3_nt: TGTGCCAGCAGCTCGGGACTCGGCAAAGCTTTCTTT
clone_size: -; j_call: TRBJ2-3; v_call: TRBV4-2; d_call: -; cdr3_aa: CASSQETEPPTNTQYF; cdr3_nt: TGTGCCAGCAGCCAAGAGACAGAGCCCCCCACAAATACGCAGTATTTT
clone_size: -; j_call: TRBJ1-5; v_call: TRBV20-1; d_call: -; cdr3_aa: CSARDRGIGGNQPQHF; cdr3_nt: TGCAGTGCTAGAGATCGGGGTATTGGTGGGAATCAGCCCCAGCATTTT
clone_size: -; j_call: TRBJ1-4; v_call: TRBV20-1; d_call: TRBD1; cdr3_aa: CSAEAPGQLNEKLFF; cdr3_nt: TGCAGTGCCGAGGCCCCGGGACAGCTTAATGAAAAACTGTTTTTT
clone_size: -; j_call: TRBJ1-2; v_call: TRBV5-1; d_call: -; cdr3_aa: CASSFGRGARNYGYTF; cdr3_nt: TGCGCCAGCAGCTTTGGCCGGGGGGCGCGAAACTATGGCTACACCTTC
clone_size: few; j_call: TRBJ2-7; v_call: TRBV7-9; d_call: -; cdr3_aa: CASSSGHQRFLSDEQYF; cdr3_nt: TGTGCCAGCAGCTCCGGACATCAGAGGTTTCTCTCGGACGAGCAGTACTTC
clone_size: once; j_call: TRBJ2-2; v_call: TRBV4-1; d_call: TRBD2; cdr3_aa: CASSSLPAGGVGTGELFF; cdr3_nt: TGCGCCAGCAGCTCCCTCCCAGCGGGGGGCGTCGGAACCGGGGAGCTGTTTTTT
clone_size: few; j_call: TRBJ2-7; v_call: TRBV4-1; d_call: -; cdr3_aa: CASSQDPRRDSYEQYF; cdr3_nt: TGCGCCAGCAGCCAAGATCCTCGGCGGGACTCCTACGAGCAGTACTTC
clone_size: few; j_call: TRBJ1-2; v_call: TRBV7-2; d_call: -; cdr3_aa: CASSLRDSNYGYTF; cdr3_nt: TGTGCCAGCAGCCTCCGGGACTCTAACTATGGCTACACCTTC
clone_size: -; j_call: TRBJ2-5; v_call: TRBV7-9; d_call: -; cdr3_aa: CASILSRQIDFQETQYF; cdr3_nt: TGTGCCAGCATCCTTAGCAGGCAGATAGATTTTCAAGAGACCCAGTACTTC
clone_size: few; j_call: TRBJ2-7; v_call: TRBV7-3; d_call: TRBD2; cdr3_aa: CASSFGGGLTPFNEQYF; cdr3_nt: TGTGCCAGCAGCTTTGGCGGGGGGCTTACCCCTTTCAATGAGCAGTACTTC
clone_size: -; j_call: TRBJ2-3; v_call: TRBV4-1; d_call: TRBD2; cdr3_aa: CASSQDLLWSGGNTDTQYF; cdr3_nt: TGCGCCAGCAGCCAAGATCTTCTCTGGAGCGGGGGCAACACAGATACGCAGTATTTT
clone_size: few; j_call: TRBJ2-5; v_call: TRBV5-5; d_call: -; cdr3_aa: CASSSTFGRWTQETQYF; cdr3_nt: TGTGCCAGCAGCTCCACCTTTGGGCGCTGGACCCAAGAGACCCAGTACTTC
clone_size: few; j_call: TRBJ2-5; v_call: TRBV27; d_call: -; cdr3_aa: CASSSLAAEGPGTQYF; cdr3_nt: TGTGCCAGCAGTTCGTTAGCGGCTGAGGGCCCGGGGACCCAGTACTTC
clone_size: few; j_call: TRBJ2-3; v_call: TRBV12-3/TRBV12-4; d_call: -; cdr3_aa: CASSTLATTQYF; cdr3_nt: TGTGCCAGCTCTACATTGGCGACTACGCAGTATTTT
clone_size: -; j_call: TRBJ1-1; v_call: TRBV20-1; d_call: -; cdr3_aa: CSAKLRDGVNTEAFF; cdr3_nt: TGCAGTGCAAAGCTTCGGGACGGGGTGAACACTGAAGCTTTCTTT
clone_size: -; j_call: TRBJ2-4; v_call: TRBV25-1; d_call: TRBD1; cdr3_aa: CASSDTGQGINIQYF; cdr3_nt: TGTGCCAGCAGTGACACGGGACAGGGTATCAACATTCAGTACTTC
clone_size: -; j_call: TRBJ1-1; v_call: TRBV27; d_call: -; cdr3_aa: CASSSERSGRGTEAFF; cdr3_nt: TGTGCCAGCAGTTCGGAACGCTCGGGCCGCGGCACTGAAGCTTTCTTT
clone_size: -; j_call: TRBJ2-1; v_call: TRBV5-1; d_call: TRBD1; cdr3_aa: CASSLADRGTYNEQFF; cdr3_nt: TGCGCCAGCAGCTTGGCGGACAGGGGAACCTACAATGAGCAGTTCTTC
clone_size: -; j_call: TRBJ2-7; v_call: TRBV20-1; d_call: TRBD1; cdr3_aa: CSVSDRGSSYEQYF; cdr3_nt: TGCAGTGTTTCCGACAGGGGAAGCTCCTACGAGCAGTACTTC
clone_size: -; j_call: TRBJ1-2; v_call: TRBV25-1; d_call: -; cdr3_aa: CASSTLNRDGYGYTF; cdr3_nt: TGTGCCAGCAGTACACTCAACAGGGATGGCTATGGCTACACCTTC
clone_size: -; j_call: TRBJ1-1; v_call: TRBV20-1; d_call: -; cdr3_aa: CSAGNRDTIRVLGAFF; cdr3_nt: TGCAGTGCTGGAAACCGGGACACCATAAGGGTTTTGGGGGCTTTCTTT
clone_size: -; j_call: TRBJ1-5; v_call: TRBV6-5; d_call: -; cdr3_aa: CASSYSPRQPQHF; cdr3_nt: TGTGCCAGCAGTTACAGTCCACGTCAGCCCCAGCATTTT